This TCR beta chain was sequenced for a study of blood T cell repertoires in COVID-19 (dated by TCRdb to the early 2020s). Looking at the study overall: Collaborator samples came from the United States, Italy and Spain and covered acute and convalescent phases of COVID-19. The prospective study material was composed of cDNA or gDNA derived from T cells, B-cell-depleted T cells, or PBMCs. Deeply sampled blood TCRbeta repertoires from subjects exposed to, actively infected with, or recovered from COVID-19 were included in the dataset. The repertoires were made available in a free public database intended to serve as a resource for research on the immune response to SARS-CoV-2. Samples were obtained from the ongoing ImmuneRACE study (first 160 participants) and from 950 to 1,500 subjects provided by 6 global collaborators. The sample metadata nearly always contained a de-identified subject ID, COVID-19 status, age in years and sex. HLA class I and class II types, where available, came from metadata supplied by the sample provider rather than from assay-based typing. The research as a whole found: How much clinical and demographic metadata was included differed by source and by participant, and the metadata was provided uncurated.

Unmatched junction bases come to 5, with V trimmed by 3 bases and J by 2 bases. The CDR1 and CDR2 encoded by the germline V gene (reference sequence) are LNHDA and SQIVND. The CDR3 covers 17 residues, taking in both the cysteine and the phenylalanine. Solely the CDR3 DNA is kept, with 51 bases framed from the first base. Whole blood was collected in K2EDTA tubes by collaborating institutions according to the institutions' own protocols. For TCRbeta analysis, collaborators shipped samples in one of three forms: frozen whole blood, isolated PBMCs, or DNA extracted from either of those sample types. Concerning this clone: This receptor's antigen is unknown. The input lacks base qualities; no much larger clone sits a single base away.

TCRbeta CDR3 regions were amplified from genomic DNA by means of the immunoSEQ Assay, a bias-controlled multiplex PCR. Concerning the study's data processing: The number of nucleated cells in each sample was estimated by amplification of reference gene primers within the assay. Sequence reads were collapsed and filtered to measure the absolute abundance of every unique TCRbeta CDR3 rearrangement. For each sample, productive Simpson clonality was calculated as the square root of Simpson's diversity index over productive rearrangements. TCRdb's version of the immuneACCESS table is confined to in-frame rearrangements and falls short of the full clone set. An unresolved V gene accounts for under half of the shortfall where checked; the remainder is of unknown origin. V and J calls and clone size are as listed in that table; D and trimming were resolved from the DNA. This sample has 230,000 or so clones in its table, and less than 90% of those were observed once. The ten largest clonotypes hold less than 20% of the sample.

The clonotype originates from a man aged 25 to 40 with active or convalescent COVID-19. The receptor chain draws on TRBV19 and TRBJ2-7; the central 15 bases match TRBD2. The sample consisted of peripheral blood. The CDR3 reads CASSMGGLAGGAYEQYF. The DNA reads TGTGCCAGTAGTATGGGGGGACTAGCGGGAGGTGCCTACGAGCAGTACTTC.